This is a list of T cell receptor beta chains from one sample in a study of long-term antiretroviral therapy in people with HIV. The repertoire was sequenced with immunoSEQ multiplex PCR; TCRdb's copy has only in-frame clones and lacks some. This sample has some 21,000 clones, with 82% found just once. Source: unsorted PBMCs, taken at the start of antiretroviral therapy. The source of these receptors is a man aged 45-65 years with HIV. CDR3s leave out the opening cysteine and the closing phenylalanine or tryptophan. Fields, in order: J gene, clone size, V gene, CDR3 protein. Only some rows state a clone size, as once, few, many or a class for expanded clones.

TRBJ1-2	-	TRBV28	ASSRGTGGGYGYT
TRBJ2-2	few	TRBV6-4	ASSDRLAGDTGELF
TRBJ2-3	-	TRBV21-1	ASTGGGTGEHDCTDTQY
TRBJ1-1	-	TRBV18	ASSPQPGQLNTEAF
TRBJ1-5	few	TRBV28	ASSSHQPQH
TRBJ2-1	-	TRBV25-1	ASSEGGVSWNEQF
TRBJ1-2	-	TRBV6-5	ASSPQEGPYGYT
TRBJ2-2	-	TRBV18	ASSPSRGANTGELF
TRBJ2-7	-	TRBV10-3	AISGTGINPYEQY
TRBJ2-3	-	TRBV9	ASSAEGVTDTQY
TRBJ2-3	once	TRBV2	ASSPGTGTDTQY